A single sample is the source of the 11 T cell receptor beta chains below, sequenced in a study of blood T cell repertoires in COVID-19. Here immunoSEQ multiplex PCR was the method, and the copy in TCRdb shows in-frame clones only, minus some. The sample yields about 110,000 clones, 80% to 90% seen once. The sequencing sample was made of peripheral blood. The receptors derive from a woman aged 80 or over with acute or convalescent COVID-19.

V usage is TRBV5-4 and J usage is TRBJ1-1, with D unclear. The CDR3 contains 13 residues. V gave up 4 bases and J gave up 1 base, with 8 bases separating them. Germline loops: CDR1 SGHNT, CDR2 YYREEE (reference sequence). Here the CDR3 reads CASSPDSNTEAFF. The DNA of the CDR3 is TGTGCCAGCAGCCCAGACTCGAACACTGAAGCTTTCTTT. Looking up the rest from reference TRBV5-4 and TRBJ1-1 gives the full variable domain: ETGVTQSPTHLIKTRGQQVTLRCSSQSGHNTVSWYQQALGQGPQFIFQYYREEENGRGNFPPRFSGLQFPNYSSELNVNALELDDSALYLCASSPDSNTEAFFGQGTRLTVV.

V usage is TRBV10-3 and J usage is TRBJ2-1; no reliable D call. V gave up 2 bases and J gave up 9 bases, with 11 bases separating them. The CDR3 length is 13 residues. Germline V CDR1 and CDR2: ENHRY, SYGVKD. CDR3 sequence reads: CAISEENSGEQFF. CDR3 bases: TGTGCCATCAGTGAGGAGAATTCCGGTGAGCAGTTCTTC.

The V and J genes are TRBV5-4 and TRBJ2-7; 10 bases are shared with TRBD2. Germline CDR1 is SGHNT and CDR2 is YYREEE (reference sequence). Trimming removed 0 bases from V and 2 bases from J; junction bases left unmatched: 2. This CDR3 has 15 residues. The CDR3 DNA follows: TGTGCCAGCAGCTTGGATCTAGCGGGGGCCTACGAGCAGTACTTC. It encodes CASSLDLAGAYEQYF.

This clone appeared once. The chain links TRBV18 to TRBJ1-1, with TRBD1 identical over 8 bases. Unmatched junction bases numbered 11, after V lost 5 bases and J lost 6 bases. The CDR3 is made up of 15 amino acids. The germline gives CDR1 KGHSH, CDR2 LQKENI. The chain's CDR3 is CASSSQGAIGAEAFF. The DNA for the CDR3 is TGTGCCAGCTCAAGTCAGGGGGCGATTGGCGCTGAAGCTTTCTTT.

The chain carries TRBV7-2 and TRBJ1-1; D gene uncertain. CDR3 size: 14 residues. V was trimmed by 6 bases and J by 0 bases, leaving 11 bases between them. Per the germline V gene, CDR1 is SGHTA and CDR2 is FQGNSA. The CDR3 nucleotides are TGTGCCAGCAGTCAACAGAGGGTGAACACTGAAGCTTTCTTT. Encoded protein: CASSQQRVNTEAFF.

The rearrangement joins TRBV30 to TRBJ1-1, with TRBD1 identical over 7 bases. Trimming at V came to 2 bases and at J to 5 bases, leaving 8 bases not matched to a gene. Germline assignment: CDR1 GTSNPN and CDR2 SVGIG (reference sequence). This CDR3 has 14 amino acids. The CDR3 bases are TGTGCCTGGAGTCGGGGACAGTTGGGGACTGAAGCTTTCTTT. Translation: CAWSRGQLGTEAFF.

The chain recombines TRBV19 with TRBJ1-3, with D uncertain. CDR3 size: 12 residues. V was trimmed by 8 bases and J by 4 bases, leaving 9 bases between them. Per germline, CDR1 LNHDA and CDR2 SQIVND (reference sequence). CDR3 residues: CASGGSGNTIYF. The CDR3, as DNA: TGTGCCAGTGGAGGGTCGGGAAACACCATATATTTT.

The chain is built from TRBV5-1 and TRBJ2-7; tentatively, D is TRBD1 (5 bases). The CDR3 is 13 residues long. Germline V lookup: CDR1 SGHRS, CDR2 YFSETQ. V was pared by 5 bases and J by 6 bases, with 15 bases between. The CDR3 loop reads CASRHGQRGEQYF. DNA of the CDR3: TGCGCCAGCAGACATGGACAACGAGGCGAGCAGTACTTC. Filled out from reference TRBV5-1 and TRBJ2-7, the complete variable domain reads KAGVTQTPRYLIKTRGQQVTLSCSPISGHRSVSWYQQTPGQGLQFLFEYFSETQRNKGNFPGRFSGRQFSNSRSEMNVSTLELGDSALYLCASRHGQRGEQYFGPGTRLTVT.

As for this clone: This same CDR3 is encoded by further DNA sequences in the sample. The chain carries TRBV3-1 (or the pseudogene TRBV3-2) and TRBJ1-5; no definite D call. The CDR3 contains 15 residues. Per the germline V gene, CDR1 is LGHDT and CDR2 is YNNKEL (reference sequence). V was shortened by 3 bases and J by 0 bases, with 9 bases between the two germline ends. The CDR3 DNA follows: TGTGCCAGCAGCCAGGCCGGGTATAGCAATCAGCCCCAGCATTTT. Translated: CASSQAGYSNQPQHF.

The CDR3, as DNA: TGCGCCAGCAGCTTGGCCGGGGATAACTATGGCTACACCTTC. It encodes CASSLAGDNYGYTF. The V and J genes are TRBV5-1 and TRBJ1-2, with D uncertain. Germline values: CDR1 SGHRS, CDR2 YFSETQ. CDR3 length equals 14 residues. The germline V and J ends were trimmed by 0 bases and 1 base, with 7 bases remaining between them.

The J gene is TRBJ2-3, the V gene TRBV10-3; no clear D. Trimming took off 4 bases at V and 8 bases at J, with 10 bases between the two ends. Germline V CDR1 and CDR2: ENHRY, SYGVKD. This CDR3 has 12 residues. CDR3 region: CAISGDRVTQYF. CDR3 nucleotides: TGTGCCATCAGTGGCGACCGGGTTACGCAGTATTTT.